This TCR beta chain comes out of a study of long-term antiretroviral therapy in people with HIV. Study at large: Samples collected earliest predate the 2015 immediate-ART recommendation by about a decade.

Researchers secured at least one pre-ART and at least two post-ART PBMC samples from each donor. Specimens carried about 1-10 million cryopreserved PBMC before DNA extraction. The CDR3 contains 16 residues. Germline values: CDR1 MNHEY, CDR2 SVGAGI. Trimming removed 2 bases from V and 4 bases from J, with 14 bases in between. Sequencing relied on immunoSEQ assay v3.0, run at survey level. Sequencing aimed to cover roughly 40,000-55,000 T-cell genomes per sample. This table comes from immunoSEQ multiplex PCR, and its TCRdb copy is limited to in-frame clones, with some not included. The table shows some 31,000 clones, with roughly 93% occurring only once.

Specimen: unsorted PBMCs, collected approximately 7.4 years after starting antiretroviral therapy. V and J are TRBV6-5 and TRBJ2-2; possible D gene TRBD2, 5 bases. The sequence was collected from a man aged 50-60 years with HIV. CDR3: CASSYRDPWGTGELFF. For the CDR3, the DNA is TGTGCCAGCAGTTACCGGGATCCTTGGGGCACCGGGGAGCTGTTTTTT.